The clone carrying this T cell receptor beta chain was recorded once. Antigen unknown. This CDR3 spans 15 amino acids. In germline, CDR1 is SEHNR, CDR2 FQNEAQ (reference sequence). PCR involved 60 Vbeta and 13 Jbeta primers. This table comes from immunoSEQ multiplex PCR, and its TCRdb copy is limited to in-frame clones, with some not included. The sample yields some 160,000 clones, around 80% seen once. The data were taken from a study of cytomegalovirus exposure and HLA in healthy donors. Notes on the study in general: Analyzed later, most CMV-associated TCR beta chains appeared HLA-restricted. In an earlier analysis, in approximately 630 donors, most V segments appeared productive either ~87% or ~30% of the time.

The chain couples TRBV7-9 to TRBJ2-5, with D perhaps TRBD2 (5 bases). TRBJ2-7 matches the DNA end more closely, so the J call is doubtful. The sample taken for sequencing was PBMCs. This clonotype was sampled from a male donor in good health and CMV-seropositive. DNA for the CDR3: TGTGCCAGCAGCTTACCGCCCCGGGAAAATTACGAGCAGTACTTC. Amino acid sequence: CASSLPPRENYEQYF.